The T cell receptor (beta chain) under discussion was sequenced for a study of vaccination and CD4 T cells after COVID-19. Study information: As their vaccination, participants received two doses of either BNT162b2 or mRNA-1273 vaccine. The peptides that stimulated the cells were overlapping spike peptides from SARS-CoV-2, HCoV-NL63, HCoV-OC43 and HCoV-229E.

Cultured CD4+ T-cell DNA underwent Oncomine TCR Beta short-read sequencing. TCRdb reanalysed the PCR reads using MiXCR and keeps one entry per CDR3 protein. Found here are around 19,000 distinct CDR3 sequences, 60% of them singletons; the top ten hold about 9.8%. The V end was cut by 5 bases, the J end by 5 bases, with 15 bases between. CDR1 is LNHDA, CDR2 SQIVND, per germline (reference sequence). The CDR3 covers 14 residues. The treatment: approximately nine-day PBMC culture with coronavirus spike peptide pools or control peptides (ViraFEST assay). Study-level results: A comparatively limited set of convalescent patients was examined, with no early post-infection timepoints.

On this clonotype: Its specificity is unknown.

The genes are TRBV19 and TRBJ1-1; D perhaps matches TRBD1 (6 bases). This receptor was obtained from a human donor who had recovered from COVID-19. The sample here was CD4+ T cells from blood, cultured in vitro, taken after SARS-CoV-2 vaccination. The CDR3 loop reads CASSRGRMRTEAFF. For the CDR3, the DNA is TGTGCCAGTAGTCGGGGGCGAATGAGGACTGAAGCTTTCTTT.